The 13 T cell receptor beta chains listed next were all sequenced from one sample in a study of beta chain features in type 1 diabetes. For these receptors, no antigen is known. Expressed TCRB transcripts got sequenced, as all isolated RNA was reverse transcribed. Some clones are missing from TCRdb's copy, which holds only in-frame ones; the method was immunoSEQ multiplex PCR. This table holds about 660,000 clones, more than 12% found once. Study-wide results and caveats: Researchers report that Type 1 diabetes patients had moderately but significantly shorter TCRB CDR3s across all four CD4+ subsets.

The sequenced sample consisted of naive CD4+ T cells from blood. The receptors originated from a man between 18 and 29 years old with type 1 diabetes.

This clone occurred a few times. The CDR3 DNA sequence: TGTGCCAGCAGTTTATCGGATGGGAGAGGGGCTTACACAGATACGCAGTATTTT. Amino acids: CASSLSDGRGAYTDTQYF. The chain has TRBV27 and TRBJ2-3; the D call may be TRBD1 or TRBD2 (5 bases each). V was clipped by 0 bases and J by 2 bases, with 18 bases between them. The CDR3 runs 18 residues. CDR1 and CDR2 (germline): MNHEY, SMNVEV (reference sequence).

This clone was counted only a few times. This chain links TRBV7-6 with TRBJ2-1; D is undetermined. The CDR3 spans 14 residues. CDR1 is SGHVS, CDR2 FNYEAQ, per germline. The V gene lost 2 bases and the J gene lost 9 bases, with 14 bases spanning the gap. CDR3 nucleotide sequence: TGTGCCAGCAGCTTAATGGAAAGGACGAGTGAGCAGTTCTTC. Translated: CASSLMERTSEQFF.

The chain uses TRBV5-1 and TRBJ2-1; 7 bases align to TRBD2. This CDR3 has 14 residues. Unmatched junction bases numbered 3, after V lost 0 bases and J lost 6 bases. Germline loops: CDR1 SGHRS, CDR2 YFSETQ. The CDR3, as DNA: TGCGCCAGCAGCTTGGCTACTAGCGCCAATGAGCAGTTCTTC. Protein product: CASSLATSANEQFF. Filled out from reference TRBV5-1 and TRBJ2-1, the complete variable domain reads KAGVTQTPRYLIKTRGQQVTLSCSPISGHRSVSWYQQTPGQGLQFLFEYFSETQRNKGNFPGRFSGRQFSNSRSEMNVSTLELGDSALYLCASSLATSANEQFFGPGTRLTVL.

The genes are TRBV4-2 and TRBJ2-3, with 8 bases aligning to TRBD2. The CDR3 length is 16 residues. Germline trimming cut 0 bases from V and 2 bases from J; bases unmatched to any gene: 4. Germline V gene sequence: CDR1 LGHNA, CDR2 YNFKEQ. CDR3 DNA sequence: TGTGCCAGCAGCCAAGAAGTAGCGGGGTACACAGATACGCAGTATTTT. It translates to CASSQEVAGYTDTQYF.

The CDR3 DNA reads TGCGCCAGCAGCCAAGCCCAGACAGGGGCTGGAAACACCATATATTTT. Translating gives CASSQAQTGAGNTIYF. The rearrangement joins TRBV4-3 to TRBJ1-3; 8 bases align to TRBD1. Germline CDR1 reads LGHNA; CDR2 reads YSLEER. V lost 1 base, J lost 2 bases, and 4 bases stayed unmatched. This CDR3 has 16 residues.

This clone was seen a handful of times. This chain connects TRBV29-1 to TRBJ1-2; D gene uncertain. This CDR3 spans 14 amino acids. Germline CDR1 is SQVTM and CDR2 is ANQGSEA. Trimming removed 1 base at V and 4 bases at J, with 13 bases between. The CDR3 nucleotides are TGCAGCGTTGAAGGACGGGGAGACTCCTATGGCTACACCTTC. Encoded protein: CSVEGRGDSYGYTF.

This clone was detected a few times. V and J are TRBV4-2 and TRBJ1-6; D is unresolved. The V end was cut by 0 bases, the J end by 9 bases, with 12 bases between. Germline-derived CDR1 and CDR2 are LGHNA and YNFKEQ. This CDR3 has 15 residues. The CDR3 DNA follows: TGTGCCAGCAGCCAAGACCCGGTACGCGGTTCACCCCTCCACTTT. It yields the protein CASSQDPVRGSPLHF.

In nucleotides, the CDR3 is TGTGCCAGCACCCGGGACCGCCCGGACACTGAAGCTTTCTTT. Its translation is CASTRDRPDTEAFF. The J gene is TRBJ1-1, the V gene TRBV2, with a weak D call TRBD1 (5 bases). Germline CDR1 reads SNHLY; CDR2 reads FYNNEI. There are 14 residues in the CDR3. The V and J ends lost 7 bases and 3 bases respectively, with 15 bases between them. Based on the CDR3 plus reference TRBV2 and TRBJ1-1, the full variable domain is EPEVTQTPSHQVTQMGQEVILRCVPISNHLYFYWYRQILGQKVEFLVSFYNNEISEKSEIFDDQFSVERPDGSNFTLKIRSTKLEDSAMYFCASTRDRPDTEAFFGQGTRLTVV.

This clone occurred a few times. The rearrangement uses TRBV28 and TRBJ1-2; D unclear. The V gene lost 4 bases and the J gene lost 5 bases, with 11 bases spanning the gap. This CDR3 region has 13 residues. Germline V gene sequence: CDR1 MDHEN, CDR2 SYDVKM. CDR3 nucleotide sequence: TGTGCCAGCAGTTCCCTAGTGGATTATGGCTACACCTTC. Amino acid sequence: CASSSLVDYGYTF.

CDR3 coding DNA: TGCGCCAGCAGCTTATCCGGAGGGCCTGCCTACAATGAGCAGTTCTTC. Its translation is CASSLSGGPAYNEQFF. The chain couples TRBV5-1 to TRBJ2-1; tentative D call: TRBD2 (6 bases). V was pared by 2 bases and J by 2 bases, with 14 bases between. The CDR3 is 16 amino acids. Germline V gives CDR1 SGHRS, CDR2 YFSETQ.

In this sample, this clone turned up a few times. This sequence joins TRBV5-1 and TRBJ2-1, with TRBD2 matching over 11 bases. In germline, CDR1 is SGHRS, CDR2 YFSETQ. The CDR3 spans 15 residues. The J segment lost 7 bases and the V segment lost 2 bases, leaving 5 bases of the junction unmatched. The CDR3 DNA reads TGCGCCAGCAGCTTCGGGACTAGCGGACGTAATGAGCAGTTCTTC. Translation gives CASSFGTSGRNEQFF. The variable domain in full, completed from reference TRBV5-1 and TRBJ2-1, reads KAGVTQTPRYLIKTRGQQVTLSCSPISGHRSVSWYQQTPGQGLQFLFEYFSETQRNKGNFPGRFSGRQFSNSRSEMNVSTLELGDSALYLCASSFGTSGRNEQFFGPGTRLTVL.

The table lists this clone with a few counts. The chain combines TRBV6-5 with TRBJ2-7, with unresolved D. The CDR3 extends over 13 amino acids. Per the germline V gene, CDR1 is MNHEY and CDR2 is SVGAGI. With 5 bases removed from V and 6 bases from J, the gap between germline ends came to 14 bases. The CDR3 is CASSRTDLSEQYF. DNA of the CDR3: TGTGCCAGCAGTCGTACAGACCTGAGCGAGCAGTACTTC.

This clone turned up a few times. This same CDR3 is encoded by further DNA sequences in the sample. The chain is built from TRBV5-4 and TRBJ2-5, with D perhaps assigned TRBD1 or TRBD2 (6 bases each). V lost 2 bases and J 2 bases, leaving 7 bases between the germline ends. The CDR3 loop spans 13 amino acids. Per the germline V gene, CDR1 is SGHNT and CDR2 is YYREEE (reference sequence). The CDR3, as DNA: TGTGCCAGCAGCTTAGGGGGGCAAGAGACCCAGTACTTC. Protein sequence: CASSLGGQETQYF.